The clone carrying this T cell receptor (beta chain) was seen only a few times. CDR3 length equals 16 residues. Germline assignment: CDR1 MNHNS and CDR2 SASEGT. V lost 2 bases, J lost 1 base, and 12 bases lay in between. The assay was immunoSEQ multiplex PCR, and TCRdb's table has in-frame clones only and misses some. This repertoire shows approximately 98,000 clones, 55% to 75% found once; its top ten account for 1.5% to 2%. The entry originates in a study of blood T cell repertoires in COVID-19. Study as a whole: COVID-19 samples collected from the United States, Italy and Spain covered acute and convalescent phases. PBMCs, B-cell-depleted T cells, or T cells provided the cDNA or gDNA that made up the material.

The V and J genes are TRBV6-1 and TRBJ1-5; maybe TRBD1 (5 bases). This TCR derives from a woman aged 35 to 49 with acute or convalescent COVID-19. Material for sequencing was peripheral blood. Here the CDR3 DNA reads TGTGCCAGCAGTGAAACCCCGGGGGTAAGCAATCAGCCCCAGCATTTT. It specifies CASSETPGVSNQPQHF.